The clone carrying this T cell receptor beta chain was seen many times. TCRdb ran MiXCR on the reads and lists one entry per CDR3 protein. The sample yields 490,000 or so distinct CDR3 sequences, 11% seen once. This sample is drawn from a study of T cell repertoires in cytomegalovirus infection. What was sequenced was PBMCs. This clonotype originated in a human donor in good health (CMV status not recorded). Some clones in this sample may be carry-over from other donors' samples.

CDR3 nucleotide sequence: TGTGCCAGCAGTTTCCAAGGGGACACTGAAGCTTTCTTT. It translates to CASSFQGDTEAFF. The chain recombines TRBV12-3 or TRBV12-4 with TRBJ1-1; TRBD1 is a possible D gene (5 bases). The CDR3 covers 13 residues. V was clipped by 3 bases and J by 3 bases, with 8 bases between them.